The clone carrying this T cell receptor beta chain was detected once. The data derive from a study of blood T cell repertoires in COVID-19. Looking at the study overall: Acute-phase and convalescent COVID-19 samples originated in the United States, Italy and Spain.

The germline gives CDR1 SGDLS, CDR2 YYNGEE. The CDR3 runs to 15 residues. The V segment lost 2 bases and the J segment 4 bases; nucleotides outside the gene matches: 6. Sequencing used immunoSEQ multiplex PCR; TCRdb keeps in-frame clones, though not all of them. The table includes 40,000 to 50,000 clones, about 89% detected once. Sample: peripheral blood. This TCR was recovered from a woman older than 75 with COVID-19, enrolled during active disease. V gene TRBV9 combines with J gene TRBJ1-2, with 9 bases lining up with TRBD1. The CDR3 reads CASSVLGTGSYGYTF. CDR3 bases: TGTGCCAGCAGCGTCCTCGGGACAGGGTCCTATGGCTACACCTTC. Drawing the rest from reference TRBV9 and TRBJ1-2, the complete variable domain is DSGVTQTPKHLITATGQRVTLRCSPRSGDLSVYWYQQSLDQGLQFLIQYYNGEERAKGNILERFSAQQFPDLHSELNLSSLELGDSALYFCASSVLGTGSYGYTFGSGTRLTVV.